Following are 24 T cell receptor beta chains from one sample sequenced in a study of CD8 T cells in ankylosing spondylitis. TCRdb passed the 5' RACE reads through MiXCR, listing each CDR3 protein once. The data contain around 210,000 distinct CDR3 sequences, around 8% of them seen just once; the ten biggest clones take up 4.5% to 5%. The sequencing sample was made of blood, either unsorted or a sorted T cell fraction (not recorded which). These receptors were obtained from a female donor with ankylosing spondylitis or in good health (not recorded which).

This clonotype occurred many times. The CDR3, as DNA: TGTGCCAGCAGTTCCCTCAGGGGGCATCAGCCCCAGCATTTT. Translating gives CASSSLRGHQPQHF. J is TRBJ1-5 and V is TRBV6-5; 8 bases are a match to TRBD1. V trimming: 4 bases; J trimming: 5 bases; junction bases outside the gene matches: 4. The length of the CDR3 is 14 residues. CDR1 and CDR2 from the germline V gene are MNHEY and SVGAGI.

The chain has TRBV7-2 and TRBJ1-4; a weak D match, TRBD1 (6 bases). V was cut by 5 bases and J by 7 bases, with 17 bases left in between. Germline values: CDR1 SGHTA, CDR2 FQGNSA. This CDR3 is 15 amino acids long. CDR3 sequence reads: CASSPRAGAREKLFF. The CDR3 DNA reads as TGTGCCAGCAGCCCCCGGGCAGGGGCGCGTGAAAAACTGTTTTTT.

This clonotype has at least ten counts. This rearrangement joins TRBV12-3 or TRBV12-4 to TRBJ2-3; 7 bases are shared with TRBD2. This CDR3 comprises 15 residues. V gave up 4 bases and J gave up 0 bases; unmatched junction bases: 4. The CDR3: CASSSLSGSTDTQYF. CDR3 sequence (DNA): TGTGCCAGCAGTTCGCTTAGCGGGAGCACAGATACGCAGTATTTT.

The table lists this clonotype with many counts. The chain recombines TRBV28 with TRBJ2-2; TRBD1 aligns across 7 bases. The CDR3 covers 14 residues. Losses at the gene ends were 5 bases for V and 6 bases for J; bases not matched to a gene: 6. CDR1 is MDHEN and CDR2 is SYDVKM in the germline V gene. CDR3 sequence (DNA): TGTGCCAGCAGTGAAGACAGGGTTCCCGGGGAGCTGTTTTTT. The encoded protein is CASSEDRVPGELFF.

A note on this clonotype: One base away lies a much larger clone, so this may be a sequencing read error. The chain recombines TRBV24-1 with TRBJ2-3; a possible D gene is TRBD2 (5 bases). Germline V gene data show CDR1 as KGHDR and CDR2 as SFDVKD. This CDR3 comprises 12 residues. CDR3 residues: CTTSDLGLQQYF. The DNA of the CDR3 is TGTACCACCAGTGACCTAGGACTCCAGCAGTATTTT.

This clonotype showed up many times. Here the CDR3 DNA reads TGCAGCGTTGAATCGGAATACGACTACGAGCAGTACTTC. Amino acids: CSVESEYDYEQYF. This chain uses TRBV29-1 with TRBJ2-7; D remains unclear. The ends were cut back, 2 bases at V and 3 bases at J, with 11 bases in the middle. CDR1 is SQVTM and CDR2 is ANQGSEA in the germline V gene. The CDR3 loop spans 13 amino acids.

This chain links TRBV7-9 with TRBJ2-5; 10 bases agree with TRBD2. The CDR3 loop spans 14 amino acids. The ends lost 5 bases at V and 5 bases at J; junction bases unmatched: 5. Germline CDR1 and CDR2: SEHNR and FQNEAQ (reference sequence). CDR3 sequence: CASSRTSGYETQYF. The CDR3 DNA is TGTGCCAGCAGCCGGACTAGCGGTTACGAGACCCAGTACTTC.

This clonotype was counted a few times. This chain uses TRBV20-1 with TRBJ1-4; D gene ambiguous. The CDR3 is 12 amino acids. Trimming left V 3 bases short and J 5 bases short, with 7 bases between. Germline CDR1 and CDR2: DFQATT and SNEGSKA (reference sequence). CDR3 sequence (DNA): TGCAGTGCTAGTACACCAAATGAAAAACTGTTTTTT. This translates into CSASTPNEKLFF.

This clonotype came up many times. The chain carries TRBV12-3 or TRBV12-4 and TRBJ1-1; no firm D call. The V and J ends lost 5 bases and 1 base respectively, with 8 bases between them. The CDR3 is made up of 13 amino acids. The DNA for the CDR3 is TGTGCCAGCAGTCCCCGTTCGAACACTGAAGCTTTCTTT. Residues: CASSPRSNTEAFF.

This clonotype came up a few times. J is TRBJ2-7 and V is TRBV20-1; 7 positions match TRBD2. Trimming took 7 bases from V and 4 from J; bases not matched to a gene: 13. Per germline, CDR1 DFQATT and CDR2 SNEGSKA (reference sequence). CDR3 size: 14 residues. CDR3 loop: CSVASRREWYEQYF. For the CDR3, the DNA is TGCAGTGTCGCTTCGCGGCGGGAGTGGTACGAGCAGTACTTC.

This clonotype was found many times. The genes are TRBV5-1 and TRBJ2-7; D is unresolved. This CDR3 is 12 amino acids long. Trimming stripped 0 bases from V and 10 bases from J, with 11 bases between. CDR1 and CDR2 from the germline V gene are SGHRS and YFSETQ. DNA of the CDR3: TGCGCCAGCAGCTTGGGAACTGAGCGTCAGTACTTC. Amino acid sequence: CASSLGTERQYF.

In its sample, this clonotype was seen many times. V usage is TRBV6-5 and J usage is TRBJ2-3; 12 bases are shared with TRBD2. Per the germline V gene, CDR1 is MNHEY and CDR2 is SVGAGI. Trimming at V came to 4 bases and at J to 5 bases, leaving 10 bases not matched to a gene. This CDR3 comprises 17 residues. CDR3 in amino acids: CASSSPLTSGSRDTQYF. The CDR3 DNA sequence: TGTGCCAGCAGTTCCCCTTTGACTAGCGGGAGTAGAGATACGCAGTATTTT.

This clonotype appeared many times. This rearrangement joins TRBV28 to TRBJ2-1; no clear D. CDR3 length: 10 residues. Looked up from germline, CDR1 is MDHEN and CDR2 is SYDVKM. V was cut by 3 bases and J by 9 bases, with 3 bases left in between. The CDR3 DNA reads TGTGCCAGCAGTTTGAGTGAGCAGTTCTTC. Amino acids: CASSLSEQFF.

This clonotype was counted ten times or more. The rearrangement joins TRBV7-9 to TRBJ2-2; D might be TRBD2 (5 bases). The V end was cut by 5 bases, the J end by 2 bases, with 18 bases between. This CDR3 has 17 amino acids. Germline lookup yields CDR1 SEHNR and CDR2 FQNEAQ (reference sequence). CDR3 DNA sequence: TGTGCCAGCAGCCTCCTACGGACTGCTTCCAACACCGGGGAGCTGTTTTTT. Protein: CASSLLRTASNTGELFF.

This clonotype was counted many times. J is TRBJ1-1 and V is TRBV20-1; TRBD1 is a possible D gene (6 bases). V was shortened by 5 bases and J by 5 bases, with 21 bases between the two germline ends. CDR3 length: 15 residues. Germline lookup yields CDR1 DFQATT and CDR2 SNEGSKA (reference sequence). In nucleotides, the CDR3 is TGCAGTGCTTTTATCCCAGGGGCCGCGGGGACTGAAGCTTTCTTT. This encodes CSAFIPGAAGTEAFF.

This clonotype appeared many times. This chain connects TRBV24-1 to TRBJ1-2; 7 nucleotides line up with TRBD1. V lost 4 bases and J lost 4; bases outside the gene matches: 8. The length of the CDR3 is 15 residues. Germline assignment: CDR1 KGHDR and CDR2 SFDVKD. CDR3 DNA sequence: TGTGCCACCAGTGACCGGCGACAGGGCTTCTATGGCTACACCTTC. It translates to CATSDRRQGFYGYTF.

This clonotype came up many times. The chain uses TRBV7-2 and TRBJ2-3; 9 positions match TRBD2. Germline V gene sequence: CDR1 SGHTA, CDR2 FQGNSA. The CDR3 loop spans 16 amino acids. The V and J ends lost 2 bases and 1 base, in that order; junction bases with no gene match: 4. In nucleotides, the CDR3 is TGTGCCAGCAGCTTACTAGTAGCGGGAGGCACAGATACGCAGTATTTT. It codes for CASSLLVAGGTDTQYF.

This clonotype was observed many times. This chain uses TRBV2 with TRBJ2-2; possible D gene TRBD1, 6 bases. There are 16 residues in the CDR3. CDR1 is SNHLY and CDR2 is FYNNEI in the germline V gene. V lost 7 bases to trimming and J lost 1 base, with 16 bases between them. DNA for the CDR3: TGTGCCAGCATAAGGACAGAGAAACTGAACACCGGGGAGCTGTTTTTT. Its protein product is CASIRTEKLNTGELFF.

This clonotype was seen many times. The CDR3 sequence is CASSLVLAYEQFF. For the CDR3, the DNA is TGTGCCAGCAGCTTAGTATTAGCCTATGAGCAGTTCTTC. V gene TRBV7-2 combines with J gene TRBJ2-1; D remains unclear. Germline lookup yields CDR1 SGHTA and CDR2 FQGNSA. Trimming took off 1 base at V and 8 bases at J, with 9 bases between the two ends. CDR3 length: 13 residues.

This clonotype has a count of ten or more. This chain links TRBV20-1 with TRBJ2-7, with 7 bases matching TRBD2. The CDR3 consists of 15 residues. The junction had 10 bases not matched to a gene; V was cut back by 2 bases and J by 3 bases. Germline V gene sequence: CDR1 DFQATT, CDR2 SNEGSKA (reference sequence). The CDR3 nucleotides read TGCAGTGCTAGATCCCCCCGGGAGGCCCTCTACGAGCAGTACTTC. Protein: CSARSPREALYEQYF.

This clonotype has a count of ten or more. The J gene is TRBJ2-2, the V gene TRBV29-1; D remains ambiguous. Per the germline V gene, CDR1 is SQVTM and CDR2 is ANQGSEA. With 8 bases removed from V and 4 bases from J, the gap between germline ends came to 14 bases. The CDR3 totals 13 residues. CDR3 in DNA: TGCAGCCCCCAGAGGTATATCACCGGGGAGCTGTTTTTT. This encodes CSPQRYITGELFF.

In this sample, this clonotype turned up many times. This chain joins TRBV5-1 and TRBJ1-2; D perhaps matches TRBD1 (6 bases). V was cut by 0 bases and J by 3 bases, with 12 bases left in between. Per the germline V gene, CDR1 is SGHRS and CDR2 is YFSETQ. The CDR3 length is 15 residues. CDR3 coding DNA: TGCGCCAGCAGCTTGGGGACAGCCGGGGACTATGGCTACACCTTC. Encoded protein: CASSLGTAGDYGYTF.

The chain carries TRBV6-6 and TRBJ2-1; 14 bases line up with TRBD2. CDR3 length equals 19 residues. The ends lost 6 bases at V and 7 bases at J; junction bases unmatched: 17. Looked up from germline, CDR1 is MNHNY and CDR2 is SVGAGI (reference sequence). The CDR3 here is CASRSFGTSGSDFANEQFF. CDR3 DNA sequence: TGTGCCAGCAGATCATTCGGGACTAGCGGGAGCGATTTTGCTAATGAGCAGTTCTTC.

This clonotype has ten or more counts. CDR3 DNA sequence: TGTGCCAGCAGTACTGGGGACTATGGCTACACCTTC. This codes for CASSTGDYGYTF. The chain links TRBV5-5 to TRBJ1-2; no clear D gene. The CDR3 sequence is 12 residues long. V was trimmed by 5 bases and J by 3 bases, leaving 8 bases between them. Germline values: CDR1 SGHKS, CDR2 YYEKEE (reference sequence).